The clone carrying this T cell receptor (beta chain) was observed a single time. No antigen is known for it. The data derive from a study of blood T cells in healthy people across ages. Using a J-beta primer mix together with a sample-barcoded 5' primer, a second PCR was run for about 6 to 12 cycles. TCRdb ran MiXCR on the 5' RACE reads and lists one entry per CDR3 protein. This repertoire shows approximately 800,000 distinct CDR3 sequences, roughly 60% found once; its top ten account for roughly 20%. Study-wide findings and caveats: The recorded TCR beta diversity per million T cells decreased in a roughly linear manner with age. Researchers judged that diversity estimates from one million T cells fell short of true values.

This TCR came from a man aged 25 to 40 in good health. Sequenced sample: blood.

The CDR3 loop is CSVDGSRYNEQYF. CDR3 nucleotides: TGCAGCGTTGACGGATCTCGCTACAATGAGCAGTACTTC. The chain uses TRBV29-1 and TRBJ2-1; D is unresolved. The DNA end is more similar to TRBJ2-7, so the J call may be wrong. Germline V CDR1 and CDR2: SQVTM, ANQGSEA. The CDR3 totals 13 residues.